Listed here are 23 T cell receptor beta chains from one sample, sequenced in a study of vaccination and CD4 T cells after COVID-19. Treatment denoted: roughly 10-day PBMC culture with coronavirus spike peptide pools or control peptides (ViraFEST assay). These CD4+ T cells came from an unexposed donor, sampled before the COVID-19 pandemic (2011-2018). Their antigen targets remain unknown. With the Oncomine TCR Beta short-read assay, DNA from cultured CD4+ T cells was sequenced. TCRdb reprocessed the PCR reads with MiXCR, giving one entry per CDR3 protein. The sample has fewer than 2,000 distinct CDR3 sequences; about three fifths are singletons. Sequenced material: CD4+ T cells from blood, cultured in vitro. These TCRs come from a human donor in good health.

This CDR3 reads CSALAGWDQNIQYF. The CDR3 nucleotides are TGCAGTGCTCTAGCGGGATGGGACCAAAACATTCAGTACTTC. The rearrangement joins TRBV20-1 to TRBJ2-4; 9 bases map to TRBD2. Per the germline V gene, CDR1 is DFQATT and CDR2 is SNEGSKA (reference sequence). V lost 5 bases to trimming and J lost 5 bases; unmatched junction nucleotides: 7. There are 14 residues in the CDR3.

The chain uses TRBV5-1 and TRBJ2-3, with D uncertain. The germline CDR1 and CDR2 sequences are SGHRS and YFSETQ. CDR3 size: 12 residues. V gave up 4 bases and J gave up 6 bases, with 9 bases separating them. The CDR3 here is CASSQPDDTQYF. The CDR3 coding sequence is TGCGCCAGCAGCCAACCTGACGATACGCAGTATTTT.

As to this clonotype: A far larger clone is off by one base, so a read error is likely. Given the absence of the conserved phenylalanine or tryptophan at the CDR3 end, a read error is likely. V and J are TRBV6-2 or TRBV6-3 and TRBJ1-6, with D unclear. Per the germline V gene, CDR1 is MNHEY and CDR2 is SVGEGT. V lost 6 bases, J lost 6 bases, and 12 bases lay in between. CDR3 length: 14 residues. The CDR3 DNA follows: TGTGCCAGCAGCCCGGGGTCGGGTAATTCACCCCTCCACCTT. Protein sequence: CASSPGSGNSPLHL.

V and J are TRBV19 and TRBJ2-1, with D perhaps TRBD2 (5 bases). CDR1 is LNHDA and CDR2 is SQIVND in the germline V gene (reference sequence). Between the trimmed V and J ends, which lost 3 bases and 6 bases, there was a span of 6 bases. The CDR3 runs to 12 residues. The DNA of the CDR3 is TGTGCCAGTAGTATGAGGGTCAATGAGCAGTTCTTC. Translation gives CASSMRVNEQFF.

This clonotype is deemed large. This chain joins TRBV18 and TRBJ2-5, with D perhaps given as TRBD1 or TRBD2 (6 bases each). Trimming removed 9 bases from V and 4 bases from J, with 21 bases in between. There are 15 residues in the CDR3. Germline loops: CDR1 KGHSH, CDR2 LQKENI. CDR3 protein: CASLNGVGGPETQYF. The CDR3 DNA follows: TGTGCCAGTCTTAATGGCGTCGGGGGCCCAGAGACCCAGTACTTC.

The V call is TRBV20-1, the J call TRBJ2-7, with no clear D. The CDR3 runs 12 residues. With 6 bases removed from V and 3 bases from J, the gap between germline ends came to 12 bases. The germline V gene has CDR1 DFQATT and CDR2 SNEGSKA (reference sequence). The CDR3 here is CSASRWDYEQYF. The DNA of the CDR3 is TGCAGTGCCTCCCGCTGGGACTACGAGCAGTACTTC.

The chain uses TRBV12-3 or TRBV12-4 and TRBJ1-5, with TRBD1 matching 7 bases. V dropped 7 bases and J dropped 6; count of bases not matched to a gene: 12. CDR3 size: 15 residues. Written as DNA, the CDR3 is TGTGCCAGCATCCAGGGGGAGTTTCAAGGTCAGCCCCAGCATTTT. Protein: CASIQGEFQGQPQHF.

V usage is TRBV11-2 and J usage is TRBJ2-7; a possible D gene is TRBD1 (5 bases). Germline lookup yields CDR1 SGHAT and CDR2 FQNNGV. V was clipped by 0 bases and J by 6 bases, with 15 bases between them. The CDR3 has 15 residues. As DNA, the CDR3 is TGTGCCAGCAGCTTAGAGGGGCGCCGGTCTTCCGAGCAGTACTTC. Its protein is CASSLEGRRSSEQYF.

This clonotype has more than one count but fewer than ten. The rearrangement uses TRBV28 and TRBJ1-2; no clear D gene. Germline assignment: CDR1 MDHEN and CDR2 SYDVKM. V was clipped by 2 bases and J by 6 bases, with 7 bases between them. The CDR3 contains 12 residues. CDR3 residues: CASSLRENGYTF. The DNA for the CDR3 is TGTGCCAGCAGTTTAAGGGAGAATGGCTACACCTTC.

The V and J genes are TRBV10-2 and TRBJ2-7; D is undetermined. V was cut by 4 bases and J by 4 bases, with 11 bases left in between. The CDR3 sequence is 13 residues long. Germline V gene sequence: CDR1 WSHSY, CDR2 SAAADI. The CDR3 DNA follows: TGCGCCAGCAGTGCAGAGCTGGGTTACGAGCAGTACTTC. Protein product: CASSAELGYEQYF.

The chain carries TRBV6-1 and TRBJ1-2, with a possible D match to TRBD1 (5 bases). V was cut by 6 bases and J by 4 bases, with 9 bases left in between. This CDR3 is built from 12 residues. The germline gives CDR1 MNHNS, CDR2 SASEGT. CDR3 in DNA: TGTGCCAGCAGCCCTACAGGCTATGGCTACACCTTC. It codes for CASSPTGYGYTF.

The table lists this clonotype with a count of one. This sequence joins TRBV27 and TRBJ1-5; 9 nucleotides line up with TRBD1. Germline loops: CDR1 MNHEY, CDR2 SMNVEV (reference sequence). The trim removed 6 bases at V and 6 bases at J, leaving 15 bases unmatched. The CDR3 length is 17 residues. The CDR3 sequence: CASSPIHGPGQGQPQHF. The CDR3 DNA sequence: TGTGCCAGCAGCCCAATTCACGGACCGGGACAGGGTCAGCCCCAGCATTTT.

The chain combines TRBV7-9 with TRBJ2-3, with D perhaps assigned TRBD1 or TRBD2 (5 bases each). The CDR3 has 12 amino acids. Germline CDR1 reads SEHNR; CDR2 reads FQNEAQ (reference sequence). The V and J ends lost 5 bases and 6 bases respectively, with 9 bases between them. The CDR3 region is CASSRGADTQYF. The CDR3 DNA sequence: TGTGCCAGCAGCCGAGGGGCGGATACGCAGTATTTT.

The chain employs TRBV20-1 and TRBJ1-1, with 8 positions matching TRBD1. The CDR3 consists of 13 residues. V gave up 3 bases and J gave up 6 bases; unmatched junction bases: 6. Germline V gene lookup returns CDR1 DFQATT and CDR2 SNEGSKA (reference sequence). The CDR3 region has the DNA TGCAGTGCTAGTTTACAGGGGGACTCTGAAGCTTTCTTT. Translated: CSASLQGDSEAFF.

CDR3: CASSLQGSDYGYTF. CDR3 in DNA: TGTGCCAGCAGCTTGCAGGGGAGCGACTATGGCTACACCTTC. The chain couples TRBV5-4 to TRBJ1-2, with D possibly matching TRBD1 (6 bases). Germline-derived CDR1 and CDR2 are SGHNT and YYREEE (reference sequence). V lost 1 base, J lost 3 bases, and 10 bases lay in between. CDR3 length: 14 amino acids.

J is TRBJ1-2 and V is TRBV7-9; possible D gene TRBD1, 6 bases. The germline gives CDR1 SEHNR, CDR2 FQNEAQ (reference sequence). V was shortened by 5 bases and J by 3 bases, with 13 bases between the two germline ends. This CDR3 contains 14 residues. The CDR3 sequence: CASSGGGAYYGYTF. DNA for the CDR3: TGTGCCAGCAGCGGAGGGGGGGCCTACTATGGCTACACCTTC.

Points on this clonotype: Relative to the germline gene, one junction end is altered; a read error may explain this. This chain links TRBV7-7 with TRBJ2-5; tentatively, D is TRBD1 (6 bases). Germline V CDR1 and CDR2: SSHAT, FNYEAQ (reference sequence). This CDR3 region has 16 residues. The CDR3 is CASSLAYGTNQETQYF. The CDR3 DNA follows: TGTGCTAGCAGCTTAGCATATGGGACAAACCAAGAGACCCAGTACTTC.

The chain combines TRBV24-1 with TRBJ1-6; D might be TRBD1 (5 bases). This CDR3 is built from 13 residues. Germline lookup yields CDR1 KGHDR and CDR2 SFDVKD. V lost 6 bases to trimming and J lost 9 bases, with 11 bases between them. The CDR3 coding sequence is TGTGCCACCAGTCGCAGGGAGGGTTCACCCCTCCACTTT. It specifies CATSRREGSPLHF.

The chain is built from TRBV5-1 and TRBJ2-5; 7 nucleotides line up with TRBD2. Germline lookup yields CDR1 SGHRS and CDR2 YFSETQ. Germline trimming cut 0 bases from V and 2 bases from J; bases unmatched to any gene: 1. The CDR3 extends over 14 amino acids. This CDR3 reads CASSLVGGQETQYF. As DNA, the CDR3 is TGCGCCAGCAGCTTGGTGGGGGGGCAAGAGACCCAGTACTTC.

The chain carries TRBV20-1 and TRBJ1-1; D ambiguous. CDR1 is DFQATT and CDR2 is SNEGSKA in the germline V gene (reference sequence). The CDR3 sequence is 16 residues long. With 0 bases removed from V and 0 bases from J, the gap between germline ends came to 14 bases. The DNA for the CDR3 is TGCAGTGCTAGAGATCGCGCCCGTTTCCTGAACACTGAAGCTTTCTTT. This codes for CSARDRARFLNTEAFF.

The chain is built from TRBV5-6 and TRBJ1-2; 8 bases align to TRBD1. The CDR3 contains 14 residues. Per the germline V gene, CDR1 is SGHDT and CDR2 is YYEEEE. The V gene end was trimmed by 1 base and the J gene end by 8 bases; junction bases not matched to a gene: 7. This CDR3 reads CASSLQGARGGYTF. For the CDR3, the DNA is TGTGCCAGCAGCTTGCAGGGGGCGCGAGGCGGCTACACCTTC.

Only one count was recorded for this clonotype. The rearrangement joins TRBV5-1 to TRBJ1-5; no clear D gene. CDR1 and CDR2 from the germline V gene are SGHRS and YFSETQ. V lost 3 bases, J lost 9 bases, and 19 bases lay in between. This CDR3 contains 15 residues. The chain's CDR3 is CASSSSGPKSGPQHF. The CDR3, as DNA: TGCGCCAGCAGCTCTTCAGGTCCAAAAAGCGGGCCCCAGCATTTT.

The chain uses TRBV12-3 or TRBV12-4 and TRBJ1-5; D is possibly TRBD1 (5 bases). The length of the CDR3 is 15 residues. The V end was cut by 6 bases, the J end by 0 bases, with 12 bases between. The CDR3 DNA follows: TGTGCCAGCAGGCCCAGGGCCTATAGCAATCAGCCCCAGCATTTT. It translates to CASRPRAYSNQPQHF.